What follows are 21 T cell receptor beta chains derived from one specimen sequenced in a study of T-cell reconstitution after alpha-beta-depleted transplantation in children. The TCRbeta library incorporated unique molecular identifiers. One entry per CDR3 protein results from TCRdb running MiXCR on the PCR reads. This sample has approximately 44,000 distinct CDR3 sequences, with over 4.5% found just once. Sample: PBMCs, mostly from graft donor cells, taken 60 days after TCRalphabeta/CD19-depleted stem cell transplant. These receptors originate from a female patient aged 2-9 years who had a stem cell transplant for aplastic anemia, so the T cells may come from the graft donor.

This clonotype occurred a few times. The rearrangement uses TRBV3-1 and TRBJ2-7; D gene uncertain. Germline-derived CDR1 and CDR2 are LGHDT and YNNKEL (reference sequence). The CDR3 runs 13 residues. V lost 4 bases and J lost 3, with 10 bases in between. DNA of the CDR3: TGTGCCAGCAGCCTCCGTTCCTACTACGAGCAGTACTTC. This encodes CASSLRSYYEQYF.

The DNA of the CDR3 is TGTGCCAGCAGCTTGAGCGCGGGAAACACCATATATTTT. This gives the protein CASSLSAGNTIYF. This chain uses TRBV5-4 with TRBJ1-3; D gene ambiguous. The CDR3 has 13 amino acids. V lost 1 base, J lost 4 bases, and 6 bases lay in between. Germline V gene data show CDR1 as SGHNT and CDR2 as YYREEE (reference sequence).

By share of the sample, this clonotype is medium-sized (0.01 to 0.1%). This rearrangement joins TRBV29-1 to TRBJ2-1; D is possibly TRBD2 (6 bases). The CDR3 is made up of 14 amino acids. V was pared by 1 base and J by 3 bases, with 10 bases between. Germline values: CDR1 SQVTM, CDR2 ANQGSEA. CDR3 loop: CSVEALAGYNEQFF. The CDR3 DNA reads TGCAGCGTTGAAGCACTAGCAGGCTACAATGAGCAGTTCTTC.

In its sample, this clonotype was seen many times. The V gene is TRBV25-1, the J gene TRBJ2-7; D perhaps matches TRBD1 (7 bases). Germline V CDR1 and CDR2: MGHDK, SYGVNS. The CDR3 contains 15 residues. The V gene lost 3 bases and the J gene lost 1 base, with 13 bases spanning the gap. The CDR3 reads CASSDPQGGSYEQYF. CDR3 coding DNA: TGTGCCAGCAGTGATCCGCAGGGGGGTTCCTACGAGCAGTACTTC.

This clonotype was counted a few times. The rearrangement uses TRBV29-1 and TRBJ2-6; D remains ambiguous. Germline assignment: CDR1 SQVTM and CDR2 ANQGSEA. The CDR3 totals 12 residues. V lost 3 bases to trimming and J lost 3 bases, with 3 bases between them. CDR3: CSVDFGANVLTF. The CDR3 DNA reads as TGCAGCGTTGATTTTGGGGCCAACGTCCTGACTTTC. The complete variable domain, with remaining parts taken from reference TRBV29-1 and TRBJ2-6, reads SAVISQKPSRDICQRGTSLTIQCQVDSQVTMMFWYRQQPGQSLTLIATANQGSEATYESGFVIDKFPISRPNLTFSTLTVSNMSPEDSSIYLCSVDFGANVLTFGAGSRLTVL.

Many counts were recorded for this clonotype. The gene calls are TRBV24-1 and TRBJ2-1, with unresolved D. Between the trimmed V and J ends, which lost 4 bases and 1 base, there was a span of 13 bases. Looked up from germline, CDR1 is KGHDR and CDR2 is SFDVKD. The CDR3 has 16 residues. In nucleotides, the CDR3 is TGTGCCACCAGTGACCCCCGTAGTAGGTCCTACAATGAGCAGTTCTTC. Protein product: CATSDPRSRSYNEQFF.

This clonotype was seen many times. The chain links TRBV20-1 to TRBJ2-7; no definite D call. V was trimmed by 3 bases and J by 6 bases, leaving 12 bases between them. The germline CDR1 and CDR2 sequences are DFQATT and SNEGSKA (reference sequence). This CDR3 has 12 residues. The CDR3 loop reads CSASSGFGEQYF. In DNA form, the CDR3 reads TGCAGTGCTAGCTCCGGGTTTGGCGAGCAGTACTTC.

There are many counts of this clonotype. The CDR3 sequence is CASSLVAGSNTGELFF. CDR3 DNA sequence: TGTGCCAGCAGTTTAGTGGCGGGGTCGAACACCGGGGAGCTGTTTTTT. The chain has TRBV12-3 or TRBV12-4 and TRBJ2-2; D is perhaps TRBD2 (6 bases). This CDR3 region has 16 residues. V lost 1 base and J 0 bases, leaving 9 bases between the germline ends.

This clonotype was picked up many times. The chain recombines TRBV20-1 with TRBJ1-2; no definite D call. Per the germline V gene, CDR1 is DFQATT and CDR2 is SNEGSKA (reference sequence). CDR3 length equals 12 residues. V was clipped by 3 bases and J by 1 base, with 6 bases between them. The CDR3 is CSASPVNYGYTF. The DNA of the CDR3 is TGCAGTGCTAGTCCGGTTAACTATGGCTACACCTTC.

The table lists this clonotype with many counts. The V call is TRBV10-3, the J call TRBJ2-1; 7 bases fit TRBD2. This CDR3 region has 14 residues. The ends lost 0 bases at V and 5 bases at J; junction bases unmatched: 1. Germline CDR1 ENHRY, CDR2 SYGVKD. CDR3 DNA: TGTGCCATCAGTGAGTCGGGGACTAACAATGAGCAGTTCTTC. Protein: CAISESGTNNEQFF.

This clonotype was seen ten or more times. The CDR3 region is CASSPPAEEQFF. DNA of the CDR3: TGTGCCAGCTCACCACCAGCAGAGGAGCAGTTCTTC. This chain uses TRBV18 with TRBJ2-1; no reliable D call. CDR1 and CDR2 (germline): KGHSH, LQKENI. The CDR3 length is 12 residues. Between the trimmed V and J ends, which lost 0 bases and 10 bases, there was a span of 7 bases.

Only a few counts were recorded for this clonotype. The chain has TRBV7-2 and TRBJ1-1; no definite D call. CDR1 is SGHTA, CDR2 FQGNSA, per germline. Trimming took 4 bases from V and 0 from J, leaving 9 bases between them. This CDR3 is 14 amino acids long. CDR3 protein: CASSSQRLNTEAFF. The CDR3 region has the DNA TGTGCCAGCAGCTCCCAACGACTGAACACTGAAGCTTTCTTT. The full variable domain, its missing parts supplied by reference TRBV7-2 and TRBJ1-1, is GAGVSQSPSNKVTEKGKDVELRCDPISGHTALYWYRQSLGQGLEFLIYFQGNSAPDKSGLPSDRFSAERTGGSVSTLTIQRTQQEDSAVYLCASSSQRLNTEAFFGQGTRLTVV.

This clonotype is large (0.1 to 1%) by share. The chain joins TRBV10-3 to TRBJ2-5; the D is unclear. The CDR3 length is 11 residues. Trimming took 3 bases from V and 5 from J, leaving 4 bases between them. Germline values: CDR1 ENHRY, CDR2 SYGVKD. DNA of the CDR3: TGTGCCATCAGTGATAGGGAGACCCAGTACTTC. It codes for CAISDRETQYF.

There are many counts of this clonotype. The chain combines TRBV20-1 with TRBJ2-2; tentatively, D is TRBD2 (6 bases). Per germline, CDR1 DFQATT and CDR2 SNEGSKA (reference sequence). The CDR3 has 14 amino acids. V lost 3 bases, J lost 6 bases, and 14 bases lay in between. The CDR3 sequence is CSASYSGDAGELFF. In DNA, the CDR3 is TGCAGTGCTAGCTATAGCGGTGACGCCGGGGAGCTGTTTTTT.

This chain connects TRBV7-6 to TRBJ2-5; D gene ambiguous. Germline CDR1 is SGHVS and CDR2 is FNYEAQ. The CDR3 has 14 residues. With 1 base removed from V and 0 bases from J, the gap between germline ends came to 6 bases. CDR3 in DNA: TGTGCCAGCAGCTTAGTTGGTCACCAAGAGACCCAGTACTTC. Amino acids: CASSLVGHQETQYF.

This clonotype has ten or more counts. The chain joins TRBV3-1 to TRBJ2-7; possibly TRBD1 or TRBD2 for D (5 bases each). This CDR3 is built from 16 residues. Trimming removed 1 base from V and 1 base from J, with 14 bases in between. Germline CDR1 reads LGHDT; CDR2 reads YNNKEL (reference sequence). The CDR3 protein is CASSQVVRGSSYEQYF. The CDR3 DNA is TGTGCCAGCAGCCAAGTAGTGAGGGGTTCTTCCTACGAGCAGTACTTC.

This clonotype showed up many times. The rearrangement uses TRBV20-1 and TRBJ1-2; 10 bases fit TRBD1. CDR3 length: 13 amino acids. V lost 1 base to trimming and J lost 6 bases; unmatched junction nucleotides: 2. In germline, CDR1 is DFQATT, CDR2 SNEGSKA (reference sequence). The CDR3 here is CSARVGQGNGYTF. The CDR3 DNA sequence: TGCAGTGCTAGAGTGGGACAGGGGAATGGCTACACCTTC.

In its sample, this clonotype was seen many times. The gene calls are TRBV20-1 and TRBJ2-1; 10 bases align to TRBD2. Germline CDR1 reads DFQATT; CDR2 reads SNEGSKA (reference sequence). The CDR3 spans 15 residues. V lost 4 bases to trimming and J lost 4 bases; unmatched junction nucleotides: 7. The CDR3 region has the DNA TGCAGTGCTACTCGGACTAGCGGATTTTACAATGAGCAGTTCTTC. Protein sequence: CSATRTSGFYNEQFF.

The table lists this clonotype with many counts. CDR3 loop: CAISSTGHGYTF. In DNA, the CDR3 is TGTGCCATCAGTTCGACAGGGCATGGCTACACCTTC. This sequence joins TRBV10-3 and TRBJ1-2; the match to TRBD1 covers 7 bases. V lost 5 bases to trimming and J lost 6 bases; unmatched junction nucleotides: 3. CDR3 size: 12 residues. The germline V gene encodes CDR1 ENHRY and CDR2 SYGVKD.

This clonotype appeared many times. The rearrangement links TRBV9 to TRBJ2-1; D may be TRBD1 (6 bases). Germline V CDR1 and CDR2: SGDLS, YYNGEE. CDR3 size: 16 residues. Trimming left V 3 bases short and J 1 base short, with 14 bases between. The CDR3 sequence is CASSAHSRGSYNEQFF. The CDR3 DNA reads TGTGCCAGCAGCGCCCACTCCAGGGGATCCTACAATGAGCAGTTCTTC. Looking up the rest from reference TRBV9 and TRBJ2-1 gives the full variable domain: DSGVTQTPKHLITATGQRVTLRCSPRSGDLSVYWYQQSLDQGLQFLIQYYNGEERAKGNILERFSAQQFPDLHSELNLSSLELGDSALYFCASSAHSRGSYNEQFFGPGTRLTVL.

This clonotype was recorded at least ten times. The rearrangement uses TRBV28 and TRBJ1-1; weak D call: TRBD1 (5 bases). The CDR3 has 13 residues. Per the germline V gene, CDR1 is MDHEN and CDR2 is SYDVKM. V was pared by 6 bases and J by 2 bases, with 10 bases between. The CDR3 spells CASSRTGNTEAFF. In nucleotides, the CDR3 is TGTGCCAGCAGCCGAACAGGAAACACTGAAGCTTTCTTT.